The clone carrying this TCR beta chain was observed many times. This entry is derived from a study of CD8 T cells in ankylosing spondylitis. This CDR3 has 15 amino acids. The germline CDR1 and CDR2 sequences are SGDLS and YYNGEE. V dropped 2 bases and J dropped 2; count of bases not matched to a gene: 4. MiXCR, run by TCRdb on the 5' RACE reads, gives a single entry per CDR3 protein. The sample has about 150,000 distinct CDR3 sequences, roughly 11% seen once. The receptor's source is a female donor with ankylosing spondylitis or in good health (not recorded which). What was sequenced was blood, either unsorted or a sorted T cell fraction (not recorded which). The chain couples TRBV9 to TRBJ2-1; 7 bases are shared with TRBD2. CDR3 nucleotide sequence: TGTGCCAGCAGCGTCGTGAGCGGGACCTACAATGAGCAGTTCTTC. Its translation is CASSVVSGTYNEQFF. Variable domain in full (rest from reference TRBV9 and TRBJ2-1): DSGVTQTPKHLITATGQRVTLRCSPRSGDLSVYWYQQSLDQGLQFLIQYYNGEERAKGNILERFSAQQFPDLHSELNLSSLELGDSALYFCASSVVSGTYNEQFFGPGTRLTVL.